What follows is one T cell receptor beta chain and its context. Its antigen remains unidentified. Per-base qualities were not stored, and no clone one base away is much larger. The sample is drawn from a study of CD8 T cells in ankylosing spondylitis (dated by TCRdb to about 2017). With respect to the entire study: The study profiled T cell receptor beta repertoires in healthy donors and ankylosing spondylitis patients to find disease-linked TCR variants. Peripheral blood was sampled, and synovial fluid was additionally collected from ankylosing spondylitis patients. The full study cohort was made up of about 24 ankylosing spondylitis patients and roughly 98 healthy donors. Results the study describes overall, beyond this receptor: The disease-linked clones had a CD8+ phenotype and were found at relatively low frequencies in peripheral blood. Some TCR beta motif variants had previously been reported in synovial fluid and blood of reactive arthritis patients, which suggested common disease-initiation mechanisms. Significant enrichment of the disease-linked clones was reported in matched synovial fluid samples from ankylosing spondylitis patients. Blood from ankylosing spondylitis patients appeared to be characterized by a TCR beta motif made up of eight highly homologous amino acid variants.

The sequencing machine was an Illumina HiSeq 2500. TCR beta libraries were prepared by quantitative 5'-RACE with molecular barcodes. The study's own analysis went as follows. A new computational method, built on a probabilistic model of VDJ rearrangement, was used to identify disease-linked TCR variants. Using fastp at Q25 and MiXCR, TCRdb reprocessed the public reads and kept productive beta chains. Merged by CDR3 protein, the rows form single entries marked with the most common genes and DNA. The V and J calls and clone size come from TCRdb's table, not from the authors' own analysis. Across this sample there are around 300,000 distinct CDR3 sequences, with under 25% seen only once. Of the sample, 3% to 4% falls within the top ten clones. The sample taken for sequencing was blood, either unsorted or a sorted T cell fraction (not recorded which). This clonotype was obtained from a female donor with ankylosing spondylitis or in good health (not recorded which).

Read as DNA, the sequence is TGTGCCAGCAGCTTAGTTAGACAGGGCGCCGGGGAGCTGTTTTTT. It is translated as CASSLVRQGAGELFF. The rearranged segments are TRBV7-7 and TRBJ2-2, with 7 junctional bases fitting TRBD1. The CDR3 runs 15 amino acids, cysteine and phenylalanine included. Only the CDR3 DNA stays, 45 bases, in frame from base 1. The germline V and J ends show losses of 1 base and 6 bases respectively, and no gene match explains 5 bases of the junction. The germline V gene (reference sequence) yields SSHAT for CDR1 and FNYEAQ for CDR2.